This passage covers 13 T cell receptor beta chains from one sample sequenced in a study of cytomegalovirus exposure and HLA in healthy donors. The PCR had 60 Vbeta and 13 Jbeta primers. The assay was immunoSEQ multiplex PCR, and TCRdb's table has in-frame clones only and misses some. In the table there are 55,000 to 70,000 clones, under 80% of which are singletons. The sequencing sample was made of PBMCs. All receptors derive from a male donor in good health and CMV-seropositive.

A few counts support this clone. J is TRBJ1-5 and V is TRBV5-4; tentative D call: TRBD1 (6 bases). The CDR3 is 14 residues long. V was shortened by 4 bases and J by 3 bases, with 11 bases between the two germline ends. Germline loops: CDR1 SGHNT, CDR2 YYREEE (reference sequence). The CDR3 is CASSPDRFNQPQHF. For the CDR3, the DNA is TGTGCCAGCAGCCCGGACAGATTCAATCAGCCCCAGCATTTT.

The chain couples TRBV4-3 to TRBJ1-2; D possibly corresponds to TRBD1 (6 bases). This CDR3 has 15 amino acids. The V end was cut by 0 bases, the J end by 4 bases, with 12 bases between. Germline values: CDR1 LGHNA, CDR2 YSLEER. CDR3 sequence (DNA): TGCGCCAGCAGCCAAGAATTACAGGGAGTCTATGGCTACACCTTC. This sequence encodes CASSQELQGVYGYTF.

This chain uses TRBV30 with TRBJ2-1; D gene unclear. The V end lost 4 bases, the J end lost 7 bases, and 8 bases lay between the germline ends. The CDR3 is 11 residues long. Per the germline V gene, CDR1 is GTSNPN and CDR2 is SVGIG (reference sequence). The CDR3 reads CAWTPTNEQFF. The CDR3 DNA is TGTGCCTGGACCCCCACAAATGAGCAGTTCTTC.

The chain uses TRBV28 and TRBJ1-5, with no clear D. Trimming left V 6 bases short and J 5 bases short, with 23 bases between. The CDR3 spans 17 residues. The germline V gene has CDR1 MDHEN and CDR2 SYDVKM. The CDR3 DNA is TGTGCCAGCAGGGGCGAGAGGTTCATGAGGGCCGATCAGCCCCAGCATTTT. As protein: CASRGERFMRADQPQHF. The entire variable domain, with the rest obtained from reference TRBV28 and TRBJ1-5, is as follows: DVKVTQSSRYLVKRTGEKVFLECVQDMDHENMFWYRQDPGLGLRLIYFSYDVKMKEKGDIPEGYSVSREKKERFSLILESASTNQTSMYLCASRGERFMRADQPQHFGDGTRLSIL.

There are a few counts of this clone. The CDR3 reads CASSDGRGNTEAFF. CDR3 DNA sequence: TGTGCCAGCAGCGATGGGCGGGGTAACACTGAAGCTTTCTTT. This chain links TRBV6-1 with TRBJ1-1; the D is unclear. There are 14 residues in the CDR3. The germline V gene encodes CDR1 MNHNS and CDR2 SASEGT. V lost 6 bases and J 2 bases, leaving 13 bases between the germline ends.

The chain uses TRBV4-2 and TRBJ1-5; a possible D gene is TRBD1 (6 bases). With 2 bases removed from V and 1 base from J, the gap between germline ends came to 12 bases. Per the germline V gene, CDR1 is LGHNA and CDR2 is YNFKEQ. This CDR3 has 16 residues. CDR3 sequence (DNA): TGTGCCAGCAGCCAATTCAGGGGAAGGAGCAATCAGCCCCAGCATTTT. Encoded protein: CASSQFRGRSNQPQHF.

The rearrangement joins TRBV18 to TRBJ1-2; 9 bases are a match to TRBD1. This CDR3 comprises 13 residues. V gave up 3 bases and J gave up 6 bases; unmatched junction bases: 2. Germline assignment: CDR1 KGHSH and CDR2 LQKENI. The CDR3 bases are TGTGCCAGCTCACCCGGGACAGGGCATGGCTACACCTTC. It codes for CASSPGTGHGYTF.

The chain couples TRBV2 to TRBJ2-1; 11 bases align to TRBD2. J gave up 1 base and V 6 bases, and 11 bases lay outside the gene matches. The CDR3 is 18 residues long. The germline V gene has CDR1 SNHLY and CDR2 FYNNEI. CDR3 residues: CASREVAGGQWSYNEQFF. CDR3 coding DNA: TGTGCCAGCAGGGAGGTAGCGGGGGGGCAATGGTCCTACAATGAGCAGTTCTTC.

The rearrangement links TRBV5-6 to TRBJ2-2; possibly TRBD1 for D (7 bases). The germline CDR1 and CDR2 sequences are SGHDT and YYEEEE. CDR3 size: 17 residues. The V end lost 6 bases, the J end lost 4 bases, and 22 bases lay between the germline ends. CDR3 amino acids: CASITRGGTEITGELFF. CDR3 DNA: TGTGCCAGCATCACCCGAGGGGGGACAGAAATCACCGGGGAGCTGTTTTTT.

For the CDR3, the DNA is TGTGCCAGCACCATGGGGCTAGCGTTGGGCGAGCAGTACTTC. Residues: CASTMGLALGEQYF. The gene calls are TRBV13 and TRBJ2-7; the D gene is possibly TRBD2 (6 bases). V was trimmed by 7 bases and J by 6 bases, leaving 19 bases between them. Germline lookup yields CDR1 PRHDT and CDR2 FYEKMQ (reference sequence). The CDR3 length is 14 residues. The full variable domain, rest sourced from reference TRBV13 and TRBJ2-7, is AAGVIQSPRHLIKEKRETATLKCYPIPRHDTVYWYQQGPGQDPQFLISFYEKMQSDKGSIPDRFSAQQFSDYHSELNMSSLELGDSALYFCASTMGLALGEQYFGPGTRLTVT.

In this sample, this clone turned up a few times. The V and J genes are TRBV6-1 and TRBJ1-6; D is unresolved. Germline values: CDR1 MNHNS, CDR2 SASEGT. V shed 1 base and J shed 8 bases, with 6 bases lying between them. The CDR3 is 13 amino acids. CDR3 sequence reads: CASSEESDSPLHF. In DNA, the CDR3 is TGTGCCAGCAGTGAAGAGTCGGATTCACCCCTCCACTTT.

The chain uses TRBV6-6 and TRBJ1-2, with 11 positions matching TRBD1. CDR3 size: 15 residues. The V segment lost 6 bases and the J segment 3 bases; nucleotides outside the gene matches: 6. Germline CDR1 MNHNY, CDR2 SVGAGI (reference sequence). The DNA for the CDR3 is TGTGCCAGCAGACCCGGGACAGGGGGAGACTATGGCTACACCTTC. Translation: CASRPGTGGDYGYTF.

The chain carries TRBV28 and TRBJ1-2; 7 bases fit TRBD1. Germline V gene sequence: CDR1 MDHEN, CDR2 SYDVKM. This CDR3 region has 17 residues. Germline trimming cut 0 bases from V and 0 bases from J; bases unmatched to any gene: 7. Here the CDR3 DNA reads TGTGCCAGCAGTTTATGGACCCCCGGGACAGCTAACTATGGCTACACCTTC. This encodes CASSLWTPGTANYGYTF.